The sequence of this T cell receptor beta chain was determined in a study of T cell changes during pregnancy in multiple sclerosis. The V end lost 1 base, the J end lost 7 bases, and 8 bases lay between the germline ends. The CDR3 contains 13 residues. Germline V CDR1 and CDR2: SEHNR, FQNEAQ (reference sequence). Libraries were prepared by immunoSEQ multiplex PCR; TCRdb keeps only in-frame clonotypes and omits some of them. The sample consists of 17,000 or so clones, 88% of them appearing once. The sequencing here drew on CD8+ T cells from peripheral blood mononuclear cells, taken after pregnancy. The receptor was isolated from a female donor in good health, enrolled as a control in a pregnancy study. J is TRBJ2-1 and V is TRBV7-9; perhaps TRBD1 as D (6 bases). CDR3: CASSLGGQNEQFF. In nucleotides, the CDR3 is TGTGCCAGCAGCTTAGGGGGGCAAAATGAGCAGTTCTTC.